Presented here are 30 T cell receptor beta chains from one specimen sequenced in a study of blood T cell repertoires in COVID-19. Some clones are missing from TCRdb's copy, which holds only in-frame ones; the method was immunoSEQ multiplex PCR. The sample carries about 50,000 clones, about 82% recorded once. Sequencing used peripheral blood. The receptors here all came from a woman aged 60-75 years with acute or convalescent COVID-19.

This clone was detected only once. J is TRBJ2-2 and V is TRBV6-6, with TRBD2 matching 9 bases. Unmatched junction bases numbered 6, after V lost 6 bases and J lost 13 bases. The germline V gene encodes CDR1 MNHNY and CDR2 SVGAGI (reference sequence). The CDR3 consists of 12 residues. DNA for the CDR3: TGTGCCAGCAGCTATAGCGGGAGAGGGCTGTTTTTT. Translating it yields CASSYSGRGLFF.

This chain joins TRBV5-6 and TRBJ1-3; 7 bases match TRBD1. The CDR3 consists of 16 residues. Germline V gene sequence: CDR1 SGHDT, CDR2 YYEEEE. Trimming at V came to 2 bases and at J to 0 bases, leaving 5 bases not matched to a gene. The DNA for the CDR3 is TGTGCCAGCAGCTTTTTAGGGGGCCCCTCTGGAAACACCATATATTTT. This codes for CASSFLGGPSGNTIYF.

This clone was seen a few times. Other DNA sequences in this specimen translate into the identical CDR3. This sequence joins TRBV24-1 and TRBJ1-1, with TRBD1 matching 8 bases. The CDR3 length is 13 residues. Germline CDR1 KGHDR, CDR2 SFDVKD. V shed 7 bases and J 2 bases; nucleotides not matched to a gene: 2. The CDR3 loop is CATSTGGNTEAFF. The CDR3 DNA reads as TGTGCCACCAGCACAGGGGGTAACACTGAAGCTTTCTTT.

V gene TRBV14 combines with J gene TRBJ1-3; weak D call: TRBD1 (5 bases). Trimming took 4 bases from V and 7 from J, leaving 14 bases between them. CDR3 length: 14 amino acids. Germline V gene data show CDR1 as SGHDN and CDR2 as FVKESK. The CDR3: CASSRLGEGNTIYF. In nucleotides, the CDR3 is TGTGCCAGCAGCCGACTGGGGGAGGGTAACACCATATATTTT.

The chain couples TRBV30 to TRBJ1-5, with TRBD1 as a possible D gene (5 bases). This CDR3 is built from 16 residues. Germline V gives CDR1 GTSNPN, CDR2 SVGIG (reference sequence). Trimming removed 2 bases from V and 2 bases from J, with 16 bases in between. The CDR3 here is CAWSKARQSGNQPQHF. The DNA for the CDR3 is TGTGCCTGGAGTAAAGCCAGACAGTCTGGCAATCAGCCCCAGCATTTT.

The chain recombines TRBV11-3 with TRBJ2-2; 11 nucleotides line up with TRBD1. This CDR3 has 15 residues. Per the germline V gene, CDR1 is SGHNT and CDR2 is YENEEA. V dropped 5 bases and J dropped 7; count of bases not matched to a gene: 6. The CDR3 protein is CASSPGQGADGELFF. The CDR3, as DNA: TGTGCCAGCAGCCCTGGACAGGGGGCCGACGGGGAGCTGTTTTTT.

The rearrangement joins TRBV30 to TRBJ2-7; 11 nucleotides agree with TRBD2. The germline V gene has CDR1 GTSNPN and CDR2 SVGIG (reference sequence). Trimming removed 3 bases from V and 2 bases from J; junction bases left unmatched: 12. The CDR3 length is 17 residues. As DNA, the CDR3 is TGTGCCTGGAGGAGAGGTAAAGGACTAGCGGGTACCTACGAGCAGTACTTC. Translated: CAWRRGKGLAGTYEQYF.

The chain is built from TRBV5-4 and TRBJ2-1; 16 nucleotides line up with TRBD2. Germline V gene data show CDR1 as SGHNT and CDR2 as YYREEE (reference sequence). The CDR3 is made up of 18 amino acids. V was pared by 4 bases and J by 4 bases, with 8 bases of the junction left unmatched. Here the CDR3 DNA reads TGTGCCAGCAGCGACCCGGGACTAGCGGGGGGGAGATACAATGAGCAGTTCTTC. Translation gives CASSDPGLAGGRYNEQFF.

V is TRBV5-1 and J is TRBJ2-3; D call uncertain. The CDR3 loop spans 14 amino acids. With 0 bases removed from V and 3 bases from J, the gap between germline ends came to 8 bases. Germline lookup yields CDR1 SGHRS and CDR2 YFSETQ. CDR3 coding DNA: TGCGCCAGCAGCTTGGGCGGCCTTACAGATACGCAGTATTTT. This codes for CASSLGGLTDTQYF.

This chain links TRBV18 with TRBJ2-5; weak D call: TRBD2 (5 bases). V was shortened by 3 bases and J by 1 base, with 9 bases between the two germline ends. CDR3 length: 14 amino acids. Germline loops: CDR1 KGHSH, CDR2 LQKENI. The CDR3 nucleotides read TGTGCCAGCTCACCCGGACTGTCCCAAGAGACCCAGTACTTC. Translating it yields CASSPGLSQETQYF.

This clone has just one count. The V call is TRBV27, the J call TRBJ1-2; 8 bases line up with TRBD1. This CDR3 has 18 amino acids. Trimming at V came to 6 bases and at J to 4 bases, leaving 19 bases not matched to a gene. Germline V gene data show CDR1 as MNHEY and CDR2 as SMNVEV (reference sequence). Here the CDR3 DNA reads TGTGCCAGCAGGGCCATCGGAGGCAGGGGGCCCGTTAGCTATGGCTACACCTTC. Protein product: CASRAIGGRGPVSYGYTF.

This chain uses TRBV14 with TRBJ1-2; the match to TRBD1 covers 8 bases. The CDR3 is made up of 15 amino acids. Unmatched junction bases numbered 8, after V lost 4 bases and J lost 4 bases. Germline loops: CDR1 SGHDN, CDR2 FVKESK. The CDR3 sequence is CASSRTGRRIYGYTF. CDR3 nucleotide sequence: TGTGCCAGCAGCCGGACAGGGCGAAGGATCTATGGCTACACCTTC.

The V and J genes are TRBV20-1 and TRBJ1-2; D remains ambiguous. Germline V lookup: CDR1 DFQATT, CDR2 SNEGSKA (reference sequence). Deletions cut 5 bases from V and 5 bases from J, with 6 bases between. CDR3 length: 10 amino acids. The CDR3: CSAPLYGYTF. The DNA for the CDR3 is TGCAGTGCTCCTTTATATGGCTACACCTTC.

The J gene is TRBJ1-2, the V gene TRBV6-2 or TRBV6-3; D gene ambiguous. The CDR3 has 12 residues. V dropped 5 bases and J dropped 5 bases, with 9 bases sitting between them. CDR1 is MNHEY, CDR2 SVGEGT, per germline. The CDR3 sequence: CASSTPQYGYTF. CDR3 bases: TGTGCCAGCAGTACGCCTCAGTATGGCTACACCTTC.

The gene calls are TRBV5-1 and TRBJ2-3; D is perhaps TRBD1 (5 bases). The CDR3 sequence is 14 residues long. The germline V gene has CDR1 SGHRS and CDR2 YFSETQ. The V end lost 0 bases, the J end lost 7 bases, and 12 bases lay between the germline ends. In DNA form, the CDR3 reads TGCGCCAGCAGCTTGGATATACAGGTGAATACGCAGTATTTT. The encoded protein is CASSLDIQVNTQYF. Full variable domain (missing parts from reference TRBV5-1 and TRBJ2-3): KAGVTQTPRYLIKTRGQQVTLSCSPISGHRSVSWYQQTPGQGLQFLFEYFSETQRNKGNFPGRFSGRQFSNSRSEMNVSTLELGDSALYLCASSLDIQVNTQYFGPGTRLTVL.

In its sample, this clone was seen once. The rearrangement links TRBV28 to TRBJ1-4, with TRBD1 as a possible D gene (6 bases). V lost 1 base, J lost 0 bases, and 6 bases lay in between. The CDR3 contains 15 residues. CDR1 MDHEN and CDR2 SYDVKM come from the germline V gene. CDR3 sequence reads: CASSLYRATNEKLFF. The CDR3 DNA follows: TGTGCCAGCAGTTTATACAGGGCAACTAATGAAAAACTGTTTTTT. Full variable domain (remainder filled in from reference TRBV28 and TRBJ1-4): DVKVTQSSRYLVKRTGEKVFLECVQDMDHENMFWYRQDPGLGLRLIYFSYDVKMKEKGDIPEGYSVSREKKERFSLILESASTNQTSMYLCASSLYRATNEKLFFGSGTQLSVL.

The rearrangement uses TRBV30 and TRBJ1-3, with 9 bases identical to TRBD1. The CDR3 is 16 amino acids. Germline CDR1 reads GTSNPN; CDR2 reads SVGIG (reference sequence). Trimming removed 0 bases from V and 1 base from J; junction bases left unmatched: 4. In nucleotides, the CDR3 is TGTGCCTGGAGTGTAGGGACAGGGATATCTGGAAACACCATATATTTT. It translates to CAWSVGTGISGNTIYF.

The chain carries TRBV6-1 and TRBJ1-1; D remains unclear. From germline, CDR1 is MNHNS and CDR2 SASEGT. V was clipped by 2 bases and J by 0 bases, with 4 bases between them. This CDR3 is built from 13 residues. For the CDR3, the DNA is TGTGCCAGCAGTGAACCCTTGAACACTGAAGCTTTCTTT. This gives the protein CASSEPLNTEAFF.

The rearrangement links TRBV6-2 or TRBV6-3 to TRBJ2-7, with TRBD2 as a possible D gene (5 bases). The CDR3 contains 14 residues. From germline, CDR1 is MNHEY and CDR2 SVGEGT. V lost 4 bases, J lost 5 bases, and 15 bases lay in between. This chain's CDR3 is CASSSLLERDEQYF. The CDR3 nucleotides read TGTGCCAGCAGTTCCCTCCTGGAGAGGGACGAGCAGTACTTC.

The chain combines TRBV25-1 with TRBJ2-2; D is unclear. Germline V CDR1 and CDR2: MGHDK, SYGVNS. V lost 3 bases to trimming and J lost 7 bases, with 3 bases between them. The CDR3 runs to 11 residues. This CDR3 reads CASSDSGELFF. DNA for the CDR3: TGTGCCAGCAGTGACAGCGGGGAGCTGTTTTTT.

The rearrangement links TRBV6-5 to TRBJ1-6, with TRBD1 as a possible D gene (5 bases). CDR3 size: 14 residues. The germline V gene encodes CDR1 MNHEY and CDR2 SVGAGI. The V gene lost 10 bases and the J gene lost 7 bases, with 17 bases spanning the gap. Here the CDR3 DNA reads TGTGCCACCACCCTTGGGGCCGCGAATTCACCCCTCCACTTT. It is translated as CATTLGAANSPLHF.

In its sample, this clone was seen a few times. The V gene is TRBV6-1, the J gene TRBJ1-2; weak D call: TRBD1 (5 bases). Germline values: CDR1 MNHNS, CDR2 SASEGT. The CDR3 is 14 residues long. V lost 1 base and J lost 4, with 10 bases in between. DNA of the CDR3: TGTGCCAGCAGTGAAGGGCAGGGTTTCTATGGCTACACCTTC. This encodes CASSEGQGFYGYTF.

The chain recombines TRBV28 with TRBJ1-5, with 7 bases that match TRBD1. The CDR3 has 13 amino acids. Germline V gene lookup returns CDR1 MDHEN and CDR2 SYDVKM. The V gene end was trimmed by 6 bases and the J gene end by 6 bases; junction bases not matched to a gene: 5. CDR3 sequence reads: CASRTDRVQPQHF. CDR3 nucleotides: TGTGCCAGCAGAACTGACAGGGTTCAGCCCCAGCATTTT.

This chain joins TRBV14 and TRBJ1-2, with a possible D match to TRBD1 (6 bases). Deletions cut 4 bases from V and 4 bases from J, with 7 bases between. Per the germline V gene, CDR1 is SGHDN and CDR2 is FVKESK. The CDR3 spans 12 residues. As DNA, the CDR3 is TGTGCCAGCAGCCCAGGGGCCTATGGCTACACCTTC. This codes for CASSPGAYGYTF.

The chain carries TRBV6-1 and TRBJ2-5; D gene unclear. Germline V lookup: CDR1 MNHNS, CDR2 SASEGT. This CDR3 is built from 13 residues. The V gene lost 2 bases and the J gene lost 1 base, with 5 bases spanning the gap. The CDR3 spells CASSEILQETQYF. The CDR3 nucleotides are TGTGCCAGCAGTGAAATCCTCCAAGAGACCCAGTACTTC.

The chain is built from TRBV29-1 and TRBJ1-1; 10 bases are shared with TRBD1. Germline assignment: CDR1 SQVTM and CDR2 ANQGSEA. V lost 4 bases, J lost 0 bases, and 2 bases stayed unmatched. There are 14 residues in the CDR3. The CDR3 nucleotides read TGCAGCGTTGGGACAGGGGGTATGAACACTGAAGCTTTCTTT. Translation: CSVGTGGMNTEAFF.

The chain carries TRBV24-1 and TRBJ1-4; tentatively, D is TRBD1 (5 bases). The CDR3 sequence is 12 residues long. Germline-derived CDR1 and CDR2 are KGHDR and SFDVKD. Trimming left V 9 bases short and J 5 bases short, with 9 bases between. CDR3: CATWRGNEKLFF. CDR3 coding DNA: TGTGCCACCTGGAGGGGAAATGAAAAACTGTTTTTT.

The chain combines TRBV6-2 or TRBV6-3 with TRBJ2-7, with 7 bases aligning to TRBD1. The ends lost 4 bases at V and 4 bases at J; junction bases unmatched: 7. The CDR3 is 14 amino acids. The germline V gene encodes CDR1 MNHEY and CDR2 SVGEGT. Here the CDR3 DNA reads TGTGCCAGCAGTTTTCCGGGACAGCTTTACGAGCAGTACTTC. As protein: CASSFPGQLYEQYF.

This sequence joins TRBV15 and TRBJ1-2; TRBD1 matches at 7 bases. The ends lost 3 bases at V and 3 bases at J; junction bases unmatched: 7. CDR3 length: 15 amino acids. From germline, CDR1 is LNHNV and CDR2 YYDKDF (reference sequence). The CDR3 sequence: CATSRDRNSDYGYTF. CDR3 coding DNA: TGTGCCACCAGCAGGGACAGGAATAGTGACTATGGCTACACCTTC.

This rearrangement joins TRBV7-9 to TRBJ2-4; possible D gene TRBD1, 5 bases. The CDR3 totals 16 residues. The V and J ends lost 2 bases and 2 bases respectively, with 13 bases between them. Germline V gene lookup returns CDR1 SEHNR and CDR2 FQNEAQ (reference sequence). In DNA form, the CDR3 reads TGTGCCAGCAGCTTACACGACCTGGGGCCCAAAAACATTCAGTACTTC. Translated, it gives CASSLHDLGPKNIQYF. The full variable domain, its missing parts supplied by reference TRBV7-9 and TRBJ2-4, is DTGVSQNPRHKITKRGQNVTFRCDPISEHNRLYWYRQTLGQGPEFLTYFQNEAQLEKSRLLSDRFSAERPKGSFSTLEIQRTEQGDSAMYLCASSLHDLGPKNIQYFGAGTRLSVL.